The clone carrying this T cell receptor (beta chain) was observed a single time. This entry comes from a study of cytomegalovirus exposure and HLA in healthy donors. The study ran its PCR with 60 Vbeta and 13 Jbeta primers. TCRdb's copy holds only in-frame clones and misses some; the assay was immunoSEQ multiplex PCR. The sample shows about 86,000 clones, 75% to 80% of them seen only once. This clonotype originated in a female donor in good health and CMV-seronegative. What was sequenced was PBMCs.

This chain's CDR3 is CASSRENTDTQYF. CDR3 coding DNA: TGTGCCAGCAGCAGGGAAAACACAGATACGCAGTATTTT. The chain carries TRBV2 and TRBJ2-3, with a tentative D call TRBD1 (5 bases). CDR3 size: 13 residues. Germline V lookup: CDR1 SNHLY, CDR2 FYNNEI. V lost 6 bases to trimming and J lost 2 bases, with 9 bases between them.